The clone carrying this T cell receptor beta chain showed up many times. What it binds is not known. The data stem from a study of type 1 regulatory T cells. In the study overall: This in vitro CD4 product, T-allo10, is enriched for Tr1 cells and alloantigen-specific.

TCRdb redid the calling of the reads with MiXCR, one entry per CDR3 protein. The sample shows about 71,000 distinct CDR3 sequences, more than 20% of them seen only once. General study points: Compared with non-Tr1 cells, Tr1 cells showed a narrower TCR repertoire.

The CDR3 extends over 23 amino acids. The J segment lost 4 bases and the V segment lost 6 bases, leaving 27 bases of the junction unmatched. CDR1 is SNHLY and CDR2 is FYNNEI in the germline V gene. The sequenced material came from cultured type 1 regulatory T (Tr1) cells, either the whole culture or a sorted fraction (not recorded which). The sequence was collected from a human donor in good health. This chain connects TRBV2 to TRBJ2-1; 13 bases line up with TRBD2. As DNA, the CDR3 is TGTGCCAGCAGATCCCCCGGGACTCCGACTGGACTAGCGGGAGAAGGTTCGTACAATGAGCAGTTCTTC. Encoded protein: CASRSPGTPTGLAGEGSYNEQFF.